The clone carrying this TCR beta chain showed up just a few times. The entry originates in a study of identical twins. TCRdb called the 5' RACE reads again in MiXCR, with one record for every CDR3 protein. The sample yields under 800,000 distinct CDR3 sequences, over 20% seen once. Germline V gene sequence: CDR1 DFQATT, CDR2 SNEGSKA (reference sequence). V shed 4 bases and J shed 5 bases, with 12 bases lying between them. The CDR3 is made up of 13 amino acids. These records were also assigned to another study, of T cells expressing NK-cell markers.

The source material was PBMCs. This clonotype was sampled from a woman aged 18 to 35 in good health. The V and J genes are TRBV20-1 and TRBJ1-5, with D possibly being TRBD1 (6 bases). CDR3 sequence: CSAMDSTYQPQHF. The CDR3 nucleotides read TGCAGTGCTATGGACAGCACTTATCAGCCCCAGCATTTT.